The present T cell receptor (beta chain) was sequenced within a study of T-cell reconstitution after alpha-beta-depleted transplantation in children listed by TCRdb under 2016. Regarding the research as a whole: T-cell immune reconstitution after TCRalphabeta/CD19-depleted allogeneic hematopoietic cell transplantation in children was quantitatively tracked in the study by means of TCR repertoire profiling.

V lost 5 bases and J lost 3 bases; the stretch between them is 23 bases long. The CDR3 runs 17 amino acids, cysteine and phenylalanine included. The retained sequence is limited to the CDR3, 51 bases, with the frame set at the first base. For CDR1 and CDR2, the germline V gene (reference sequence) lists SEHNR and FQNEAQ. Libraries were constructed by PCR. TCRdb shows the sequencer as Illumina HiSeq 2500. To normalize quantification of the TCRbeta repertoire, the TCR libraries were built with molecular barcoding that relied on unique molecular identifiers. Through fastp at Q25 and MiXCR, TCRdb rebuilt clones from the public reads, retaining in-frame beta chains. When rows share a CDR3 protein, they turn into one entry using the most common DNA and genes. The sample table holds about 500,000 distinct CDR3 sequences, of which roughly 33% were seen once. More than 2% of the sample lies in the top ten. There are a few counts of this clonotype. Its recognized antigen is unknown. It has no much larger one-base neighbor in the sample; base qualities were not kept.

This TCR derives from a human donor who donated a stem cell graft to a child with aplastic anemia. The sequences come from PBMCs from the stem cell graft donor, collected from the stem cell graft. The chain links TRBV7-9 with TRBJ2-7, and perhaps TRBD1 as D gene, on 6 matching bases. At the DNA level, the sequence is TGTGCCAGCAGCATTACTCAGGGGTTTCAGAGCGGCTACGAGCAGTACTTC. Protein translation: CASSITQGFQSGYEQYF.